This entry lists 14 T cell receptor beta chains sequenced from one sample in a study of T cell responses to AZD1222 COVID-19 vaccine. Only in-frame clones appear in the TCRdb table, and some are missing; sequencing was by immunoSEQ multiplex PCR. The data hold roughly 70,000 clones, with roughly 87% observed a single time. Sample: peripheral blood, taken 28 days after the second AZD1222 dose. The receptor set was obtained from an adult who received the AZD1222 COVID-19 vaccine.

The chain recombines TRBV2 with TRBJ1-6; 12 positions match TRBD1. Germline CDR1 SNHLY, CDR2 FYNNEI. The CDR3 runs to 16 residues. Germline trimming cut 6 bases from V and 8 bases from J; bases unmatched to any gene: 8. CDR3 sequence: CASSRDRGRLDSPLHF. CDR3 sequence (DNA): TGTGCCAGCAGCCGGGACAGGGGGCGTCTTGATTCACCCCTCCACTTT. The full variable domain, completed using reference TRBV2 and TRBJ1-6, is EPEVTQTPSHQVTQMGQEVILRCVPISNHLYFYWYRQILGQKVEFLVSFYNNEISEKSEIFDDQFSVERPDGSNFTLKIRSTKLEDSAMYFCASSRDRGRLDSPLHFGNGTRLTVT.

This sequence joins TRBV30 and TRBJ1-6; 7 bases match TRBD1. The CDR3 runs to 14 residues. CDR1 is GTSNPN, CDR2 SVGIG, per germline (reference sequence). The V gene end was trimmed by 2 bases and the J gene end by 6 bases; junction bases not matched to a gene: 4. In DNA form, the CDR3 reads TGTGCCTGGAGTCCCGGGACAGTTAATTCACCCCTCCACTTT. Translating it yields CAWSPGTVNSPLHF.

V usage is TRBV5-1 and J usage is TRBJ1-3; tentative D call: TRBD1 (5 bases). Trimming stripped 3 bases from V and 1 base from J, with 14 bases between. Germline V gene lookup returns CDR1 SGHRS and CDR2 YFSETQ. CDR3 size: 16 residues. This CDR3 reads CASSSRGLHSGNTIYF. The CDR3 coding sequence is TGCGCCAGCAGCTCACGGGGCTTACATTCTGGAAACACCATATATTTT.

This clone was counted once. This chain connects TRBV7-2 to TRBJ2-3, with TRBD2 matching over 9 bases. There are 15 residues in the CDR3. Germline loops: CDR1 SGHTA, CDR2 FQGNSA. Trimming removed 4 bases from V and 5 bases from J; junction bases left unmatched: 7. The CDR3 protein is CASSSRGGGRDTQYF. CDR3 DNA: TGTGCCAGCAGCTCCCGCGGGGGGGGAAGAGATACGCAGTATTTT.

About this clone itself: The same CDR3 is also encoded by other DNA sequences in this sample. The chain carries TRBV5-1 and TRBJ1-5, with D unclear. The CDR3 has 13 amino acids. Trimming cost V 2 bases and J 5 bases, with 8 bases left between them. Germline V CDR1 and CDR2: SGHRS, YFSETQ. CDR3 in amino acids: CASSLDLYQPQHF. The CDR3 DNA reads as TGCGCCAGCAGCTTAGACCTTTATCAGCCCCAGCATTTT.

This CDR3 reads CASSEAVGLYEQYF. DNA of the CDR3: TGTGCCAGCAGTGAAGCGGTTGGGTTATACGAGCAGTACTTC. This chain connects TRBV6-1 to TRBJ2-7; no clear D. This CDR3 spans 14 amino acids. In germline, CDR1 is MNHNS, CDR2 SASEGT. Trimming took off 0 bases at V and 4 bases at J, with 10 bases between the two ends.

This clone appeared once. The J gene is TRBJ2-2, the V gene TRBV3-1 (or the pseudogene TRBV3-2), with D maybe TRBD2 (5 bases). The CDR3 spans 13 residues. The germline V and J ends were trimmed by 8 bases and 1 base, with 8 bases remaining between them. The germline gives CDR1 LGHDT, CDR2 YNNKEL (reference sequence). This chain's CDR3 is CASARGNTGELFF. In DNA form, the CDR3 reads TGTGCCAGCGCCCGGGGGAACACCGGGGAGCTGTTTTTT.

The J gene is TRBJ1-6, the V gene TRBV27, with 7 bases matching TRBD1. CDR1 MNHEY and CDR2 SMNVEV come from the germline V gene (reference sequence). CDR3 length: 13 amino acids. V lost 6 bases, J lost 10 bases, and 6 bases stayed unmatched. CDR3 sequence (DNA): TGTGCCAGCAGCGACAGGGACGGGTCACCCCTCCACTTT. Protein product: CASSDRDGSPLHF.

This chain uses TRBV11-1 with TRBJ2-5; D unresolved. The V end was cut by 5 bases, the J end by 1 base, with 2 bases between. CDR3 length: 11 amino acids. Germline V lookup: CDR1 SGHAT, CDR2 FQDESV (reference sequence). In DNA form, the CDR3 reads TGTGCCAGCAGCCCCCAAGAGACCCAGTACTTC. Amino acid sequence: CASSPQETQYF.

This chain joins TRBV7-8 and TRBJ1-3; D might be TRBD1 (6 bases). Germline V gene data show CDR1 as SGHVS and CDR2 as FQNEAQ. This CDR3 has 16 residues. Trimming removed 1 base at V and 0 bases at J, with 10 bases between. CDR3 DNA sequence: TGTGCCAGCAGCTTAGTCGGGACAAGCTCTGGAAACACCATATATTTT. Translated: CASSLVGTSSGNTIYF.

The chain uses TRBV6-5 and TRBJ2-2, with D perhaps matching TRBD1 or TRBD2 (5 bases each). CDR1 MNHEY and CDR2 SVGAGI come from the germline V gene. V was shortened by 6 bases and J by 9 bases, with 11 bases between the two germline ends. The CDR3 runs 12 residues. This chain's CDR3 is CASRDQGRELFF. The CDR3 DNA reads as TGTGCCAGCAGAGACCAGGGACGGGAGCTGTTTTTT.

The chain couples TRBV6-6 to TRBJ2-1; unclear D gene. Between the trimmed V and J ends, which lost 2 bases and 5 bases, there was a span of 10 bases. This CDR3 has 14 residues. Germline V lookup: CDR1 MNHNY, CDR2 SVGAGI (reference sequence). The CDR3 here is CASSYGHGNNEQFF. For the CDR3, the DNA is TGTGCCAGCAGTTACGGTCACGGTAACAATGAGCAGTTCTTC.

The rearrangement joins TRBV14 to TRBJ1-4; weak D call: TRBD1 (5 bases). Germline values: CDR1 SGHDN, CDR2 FVKESK. This CDR3 contains 15 residues. V lost 4 bases to trimming and J lost 6 bases, with 15 bases between them. CDR3 sequence reads: CASSRGDRLYEKLFF. DNA of the CDR3: TGTGCCAGCAGCCGAGGGGACCGCCTATATGAAAAACTGTTTTTT.

This chain links TRBV18 with TRBJ2-2; D not certain. Per germline, CDR1 KGHSH and CDR2 LQKENI. The CDR3 consists of 16 residues. Trimming took off 6 bases at V and 2 bases at J, with 16 bases between the two ends. CDR3 DNA sequence: TGTGCCAGCTCGCTAAAAGGGTCGACAAACACCGGGGAGCTGTTTTTT. Protein: CASSLKGSTNTGELFF.